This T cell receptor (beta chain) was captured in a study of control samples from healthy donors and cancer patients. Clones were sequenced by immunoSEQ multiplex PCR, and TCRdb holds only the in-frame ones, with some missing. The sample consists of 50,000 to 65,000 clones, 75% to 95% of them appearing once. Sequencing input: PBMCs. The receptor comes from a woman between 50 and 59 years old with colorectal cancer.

CDR3 amino acids: CASSLDPQDSSYEQYF. DNA of the CDR3: TGCGCCAGCAGCTTGGACCCGCAGGACAGCTCCTACGAGCAGTACTTC. The chain recombines TRBV5-1 with TRBJ2-7; D may be TRBD1 (6 bases). V was cut by 0 bases and J by 0 bases, with 13 bases left in between. Looked up from germline, CDR1 is SGHRS and CDR2 is YFSETQ. The CDR3 contains 16 residues.